A selection of T cell receptor beta chains follows, all from one sample in a study of T cell repertoires in cytomegalovirus infection. Each CDR3 protein is one row after TCRdb ran MiXCR on the reads. The data contain 100,000 to 150,000 distinct CDR3 sequences, roughly a quarter of them singletons. Their recognized antigens are unknown. The sequencing input was PBMCs, sequenced either directly or after in vitro stimulation (not recorded which). All receptors derive from a human donor in good health (CMV status not recorded). Some clones in this sample may be carry-over from other donors' samples. Both conserved end residues are trimmed from each CDR3. The order of the fields is V gene, clone size, J gene, CDR3 protein. The size field is filled for only some rows; it gives once, few, many or a size class.

V gene: TRBV30; clone size: NA; J gene: TRBJ1-2; CDR3 protein: AGGGQSRYGYT
V gene: TRBV12-3/TRBV12-4; clone size: few; J gene: TRBJ2-1; CDR3 protein: ASRPTSGLYNEQF
V gene: TRBV7-2; clone size: few; J gene: TRBJ2-3; CDR3 protein: ASSPRLDTQY
V gene: TRBV28; clone size: NA; J gene: TRBJ1-5; CDR3 protein: ASVIRGPGYQPQH
V gene: TRBV7-6; clone size: many; J gene: TRBJ2-1; CDR3 protein: ASSLGYRAGEQF
V gene: TRBV12-3/TRBV12-4; clone size: NA; J gene: TRBJ2-1; CDR3 protein: ASSTRTGFYEQF
V gene: TRBV6-1; clone size: NA; J gene: TRBJ2-1; CDR3 protein: ASSGPRERSLSYNEQF
V gene: TRBV7-3; clone size: NA; J gene: TRBJ2-1; CDR3 protein: ASSLGEANEQL
V gene: TRBV15; clone size: NA; J gene: TRBJ1-4; CDR3 protein: ATSPNSGTDEKLF
V gene: TRBV7-9; clone size: many; J gene: TRBJ2-3; CDR3 protein: ASSSARGGVSTDTQY
V gene: TRBV6-6; clone size: NA; J gene: TRBJ2-5; CDR3 protein: ASSTPAGGYQETQY
V gene: TRBV29-1; clone size: few; J gene: TRBJ2-5; CDR3 protein: SVEKAGQETQY
V gene: TRBV6-2/TRBV6-3; clone size: few; J gene: TRBJ2-5; CDR3 protein: ASSYLEETQY
V gene: TRBV27; clone size: few; J gene: TRBJ1-1; CDR3 protein: ASSLEGQGTEAF
V gene: TRBV10-3; clone size: NA; J gene: TRBJ1-6; CDR3 protein: AISRQGVGSPLH
V gene: TRBV7-8; clone size: few; J gene: TRBJ2-5; CDR3 protein: ASRQYDRAVETQY
V gene: TRBV24-1; clone size: NA; J gene: TRBJ2-1; CDR3 protein: ATSDRTGAWF
V gene: TRBV25-1; clone size: few; J gene: TRBJ1-2; CDR3 protein: ASSREDGGYT
V gene: TRBV12-3/TRBV12-4; clone size: NA; J gene: TRBJ2-1; CDR3 protein: ASSLGAGGNEQF
V gene: TRBV7-2; clone size: many; J gene: TRBJ1-6; CDR3 protein: ASSPQGTVYNSPLH
V gene: TRBV28; clone size: NA; J gene: TRBJ1-4; CDR3 protein: ASGEGQGNEKLF
V gene: TRBV7-3; clone size: NA; J gene: TRBJ1-1; CDR3 protein: ASSEQGRAITEAF